Detailed here is one T cell receptor beta chain. The antigen it recognizes is unknown. No qualities accompany the bases; no much larger clone lies one base away. Trimming takes 4 bases from V and 0 bases from J, and the germline ends sit 13 bases apart. The CDR3 contains 15 residues, cysteine and phenylalanine counted. Only the CDR3 part of the read is kept: 45 bases, read in frame from the first base. Libraries of naive CD8 T cells were built from anywhere between about 17,000 and 1,000,000 sorted cells, with 10%, 30% or 50% of the purified RNA used. On a BD FACSAria II, naive CD8 T cells were FACS-sorted as CD8+CD4-CCR7+CD45RA+ and collected into RLT Plus buffer. To test detection sensitivity, Jurkat RNA equivalent to over 8 TCR copies was spiked into samples of roughly 18,000-1,000,000 naive CD8 T cells. CD8 T cells were enriched using RosetteSep CD8+ T Cell Enrichment Cocktail and Ficoll-Paque, and the enriched cells then underwent ACK red cell lysis.

Libraries came from PCR. The sample was run on a NextSeq 500. Bulk TCR libraries were generated as previously described, with the TCR primers listed in Table S5 used. The Qiagen AllPrep DNA/RNA kit was used to purify total RNA. Before analysis, reads from multiple sequencing runs of the same library were pooled. On the authors' methods: Reads were retained only if their TCR constant sequence matched exactly, and those retained reads were trimmed to 150 nt and grouped according to their 12-nt molecular barcodes. Within each barcode group, reads were sub-clustered at a 15% Levenshtein threshold, and quality-weighted consensus sequences were built per RNA molecule. Non-functional sequences were excluded, and lower-count sequences lying one edit away from another sequence were also excluded. Barcode sub-clusters with fewer than 20% of the maximum read count were removed, based on fitting two negative binomial distributions. The raw public data were reprocessed by TCRdb itself: fastp quality trimming at Q25, MiXCR clonotype calling, in-frame beta chains only. A single entry per CDR3 protein holds the most common genes and DNA from its merged rows. For this entry, the V and J calls and clone size follow TCRdb and not the study's own pipeline. The sample table records about 330,000 distinct CDR3 sequences; 24% of these occur just once. Clones ranked in the top ten supply approximately 0.74% of the sample.

The data belong to a study of molecular identifiers for immune sequencing clone quantification (dated by TCRdb to 2016 to 2019). In terms of the full investigation: For a replicate experiment, RNA from approximately 20,000 or 100,000 naive CD8 T cells was divided into five aliquots, of which four were sequenced. This methods study used CD8 T cells to benchmark TCR RNA copy counting and molecular-identifier clustering-based TCR repertoire sequencing (MIDCIRS).

What the study reported, not specific to this receptor: Spiked-in Jurkat TCR RNA equivalent to a single cell was reported to be detectable even among one million naive CD8 T cells. The sizes of highly expanded clones could end up underestimated when identical TCR molecules share a barcode. In CMV-specific effector cells, clones with more than 20 RNA copies accounted for over 97% of molecules, whereas in naive cells such clones accounted for under 1%. Modeling indicated approximately 2.7 TCR RNA copies recovered per cell, compared with about 9.7 by digital PCR, which implies a capture efficiency of 25% to 35%. Naive libraries contained spiked-in Jurkat TCR RNA (roughly ten copies' worth), which is not part of the donor repertoire. When barcode sub-clustering was omitted, TCR diversity was inflated by chimeric consensus sequences, with chimeras reaching as high as 47%.

The sequence derives from a human donor in good health. Some libraries in this study had Jurkat cell RNA spiked in. In this chain, TRBV12-3 or TRBV12-4 is recombined with TRBJ2-7; the best D guess is TRBD2, with 7 bases matching. Sequencing was performed on naive CD8+ T cells from blood, with Jurkat cell RNA spiked in. The sample's cell subset or site label, in plain terms: FACS-sorted CD8+CD4-CCR7+CD45RA+ naive T cells. The DNA reads TGTGCCAGCAGTTCCCACGGGGGGCACTCCTACGAGCAGTACTTC. The translation is CASSSHGGHSYEQYF.